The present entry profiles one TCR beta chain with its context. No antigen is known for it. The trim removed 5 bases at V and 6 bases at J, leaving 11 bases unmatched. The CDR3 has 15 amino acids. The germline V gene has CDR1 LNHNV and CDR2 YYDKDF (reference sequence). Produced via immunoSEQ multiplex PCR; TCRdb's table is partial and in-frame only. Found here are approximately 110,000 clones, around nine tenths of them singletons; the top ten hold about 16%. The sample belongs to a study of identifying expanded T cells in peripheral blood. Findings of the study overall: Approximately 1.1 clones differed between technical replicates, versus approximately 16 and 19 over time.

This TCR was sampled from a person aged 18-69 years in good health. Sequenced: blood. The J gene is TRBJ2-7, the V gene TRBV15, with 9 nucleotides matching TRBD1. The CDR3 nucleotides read TGTGCCACCAGCTTTCGCACAGGGGGCGAGGGCGAGCAGTACTTC. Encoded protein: CATSFRTGGEGEQYF.